This entry lists 14 T cell receptor beta chains sequenced from one sample in a study of identical twins. Each CDR3 protein gets one entry after TCRdb re-called the 5' RACE reads with MiXCR. The sample records 200,000 to 250,000 distinct CDR3 sequences, around 7% being singletons. The sample was also linked to a second study, of yellow fever vaccine responses in identical twins.

Input material: memory (CD45RO+) T cells sorted from blood. The receptors stem from a woman between 18 and 30 years old in good health.

This clonotype was observed at least ten times. V usage is TRBV28 and J usage is TRBJ2-1, with 7 positions matching TRBD2. Germline CDR1 reads MDHEN; CDR2 reads SYDVKM. The junction had 12 bases not matched to a gene; V was cut back by 4 bases and J by 6 bases. The CDR3 consists of 16 residues. This CDR3 reads CASSSSGGFDGNEQFF. The CDR3 DNA sequence: TGTGCCAGCAGTTCCTCGGGGGGTTTTGATGGCAATGAGCAGTTCTTC.

Ten or more counts support this clonotype. The rearrangement joins TRBV4-2 to TRBJ2-1; 13 bases match TRBD2. This CDR3 region has 16 residues. The junction had 6 bases not matched to a gene; V was cut back by 3 bases and J by 7 bases. Germline V gives CDR1 LGHNA, CDR2 YNFKEQ. CDR3 DNA: TGTGCCAGCAGCCACGGACTAGCGGGAGAAGTAAATGAGCAGTTCTTC. It codes for CASSHGLAGEVNEQFF.

This clonotype was seen ten or more times. The chain recombines TRBV12-3 or TRBV12-4 with TRBJ2-7; D remains ambiguous. CDR3 length equals 13 residues. Deletions cut 3 bases from V and 3 bases from J, with 9 bases between. CDR3 amino acids: CASSLDRLYEQYV. In nucleotides, the CDR3 is TGTGCCAGCAGTTTGGATAGGCTCTACGAGCAGTACGTC.

In this sample, this clonotype turned up many times. V gene TRBV12-3 or TRBV12-4 combines with J gene TRBJ1-2; 8 bases are a match to TRBD1. Germline trimming cut 4 bases from V and 6 bases from J; bases unmatched to any gene: 7. This CDR3 has 14 amino acids. The CDR3 DNA follows: TGTGCCAGCAGTTCTCAGGGGGCCACTGATGGCTACACCTTC. Its translation: CASSSQGATDGYTF.

The table lists this clonotype with many counts. V and J are TRBV12-3 or TRBV12-4 and TRBJ2-3; 7 bases match TRBD2. J was trimmed by 1 base and V by 8 bases; bases with no gene match: 6. The CDR3 is 14 amino acids. The CDR3 loop is CASAWGGGTDTQYF. The CDR3 DNA reads TGTGCCAGCGCCTGGGGGGGAGGCACAGATACGCAGTATTTT.

This clonotype was recorded many times. The V gene is TRBV5-6, the J gene TRBJ2-7; perhaps TRBD2 as D (6 bases). The germline gives CDR1 SGHDT, CDR2 YYEEEE. V was shortened by 0 bases and J by 3 bases, with 13 bases between the two germline ends. The CDR3 covers 15 residues. CDR3 bases: TGTGCCAGCAGCTTGGGCAGGACTATTAACTACGAGCAGTACGTC. Protein: CASSLGRTINYEQYV.

The table lists this clonotype with many counts. The chain recombines TRBV5-1 with TRBJ2-7, with TRBD2 matching over 11 bases. The germline gives CDR1 SGHRS, CDR2 YFSETQ. CDR3 size: 14 residues. CDR3 sequence: CASSLAGGHYEQYV. The DNA of the CDR3 is TGTGCCAGCAGTCTAGCGGGGGGCCACTACGAGCAGTACGTC.

This clonotype was seen a handful of times. The CDR3 reads CASSQGLRGEGYTF. CDR3 coding DNA: TGTGCCAGCAGCCAAGGTCTCCGGGGGGAAGGCTACACCTTC. The chain carries TRBV14 and TRBJ1-2; D is perhaps TRBD1 (5 bases). The CDR3 covers 14 residues. V was pared by 1 base and J by 8 bases, with 14 bases between. Per germline, CDR1 SGHDN and CDR2 FVKESK.

This chain links TRBV6-2 or TRBV6-3 with TRBJ1-1; 9 bases map to TRBD1. V shed 6 bases and J 7 bases; nucleotides not matched to a gene: 6. Germline CDR1 and CDR2: MNHEY and SVGEGT. The CDR3 covers 13 residues. CDR3 protein: CASSGQGSNEAFF. The CDR3 DNA follows: TGTGCCAGCAGCGGACAGGGGTCAAATGAAGCTTTCTTT.

Many counts were recorded for this clonotype. This chain connects TRBV5-1 to TRBJ1-1, with TRBD1 matching 7 bases. V gave up 4 bases and J gave up 4 bases; unmatched junction bases: 7. Germline CDR1 reads SGHRS; CDR2 reads YFSETQ. This CDR3 has 14 amino acids. The DNA of the CDR3 is TGCGCCAGCAGCGGAGGGACAGCGTTCACTGAAGCTTTCTTT. It encodes CASSGGTAFTEAFF. Using reference TRBV5-1 and TRBJ1-1 for the parts outside the CDR3, the full variable domain is KAGVTQTPRYLIKTRGQQVTLSCSPISGHRSVSWYQQTPGQGLQFLFEYFSETQRNKGNFPGRFSGRQFSNSRSEMNVSTLELGDSALYLCASSGGTAFTEAFFGQGTRLTVV.

The J gene is TRBJ2-6, the V gene TRBV2; D is ambiguous. Trimming took 4 bases from V and 0 from J, leaving 13 bases between them. This CDR3 contains 17 residues. Looked up from germline, CDR1 is SNHLY and CDR2 is FYNNEI. As DNA, the CDR3 is TGTGCCAGCAGTGGTCGCCTCCAAAACTCTGGGGCCAACGTCCTGACTTTC. Its translation: CASSGRLQNSGANVLTF.

This clonotype was seen a handful of times. The chain links TRBV7-3 to TRBJ2-1, with D perhaps matching TRBD2 (6 bases). The CDR3 runs to 14 residues. V lost 5 bases and J lost 9, with 17 bases in between. Germline V CDR1 and CDR2: SGHTA, FQGTGA. CDR3 nucleotides: TGTGCCAGCAGCCCGGGACTGGAAAGGGGTGAGCAGTTCTTC. Protein product: CASSPGLERGEQFF.

This clonotype was seen repeatedly, ten times or more. The rearrangement uses TRBV5-6 and TRBJ1-1; 11 nucleotides agree with TRBD1. The germline V gene encodes CDR1 SGHDT and CDR2 YYEEEE. The CDR3 loop spans 16 amino acids. J gave up 1 base and V 4 bases, and 6 bases lay outside the gene matches. The CDR3 nucleotides are TGTGCCAGCAGCCCCGGGACAGGGGGTGCGAACACTGAAGCTTTCTTT. Its protein product is CASSPGTGGANTEAFF.

This clonotype was detected many times. The gene calls are TRBV5-6 and TRBJ1-2; TRBD1 aligns across 7 bases. J was trimmed by 2 bases and V by 4 bases; bases with no gene match: 5. CDR3 size: 14 residues. CDR1 is SGHDT and CDR2 is YYEEEE in the germline V gene. The CDR3 sequence: CASSPPQGNYGYTF. The CDR3 region has the DNA TGTGCCAGCAGCCCTCCACAGGGGAACTATGGCTACACCTTC. The variable domain in full, completed from reference TRBV5-6 and TRBJ1-2, reads DAGVTQSPTHLIKTRGQQVTLRCSPKSGHDTVSWYQQALGQGPQFIFQYYEEEERQRGNFPDRFSGHQFPNYSSELNVNALLLGDSALYLCASSPPQGNYGYTFGSGTRLTVV.